This T cell receptor beta chain was obtained from a study of CD8+CD57+ T cells in acquired aplastic anemia. In the study overall: Sorted CD4+ and CD8+ cell DNA averaged around 3.3 ug. Study results and caveats: Common to patients and controls were twenty-nine CD8+ CDR3 sequences. With respect to CD8+ Simpson's diversity, patients and controls did not differ significantly.

The CDR3 sequence is 14 residues long. Germline lookup yields CDR1 LNHDA and CDR2 SQIVND (reference sequence). The V and J ends lost 6 bases and 0 bases respectively, with 10 bases between them. Genomic DNA, the template, was used for profiling of the TCR beta VDJ and CDR3. TCRdb analysed the reads with MiXCR anew, one entry per CDR3 protein. The profile shows 200,000 or so distinct CDR3 sequences, around 66% of them singletons. This clonotype was seen a single time. Its antigen is unknown. The sequence derives from a human donor with severe aplastic anemia or a healthy control (not recorded which). Sequencing was performed on sorted CD4+, CD8+, or CD8+CD57+ T cells (not recorded which) from PBMCs. The J gene is TRBJ2-3, the V gene TRBV19; D is undetermined. CDR3 coding DNA: TGTGCCAGTAGCGTAGCTTCTAGCACAGATACGCAGTATTTT. Amino acid sequence: CASSVASSTDTQYF. The full variable domain, completed using reference TRBV19 and TRBJ2-3, is DGGITQSPKYLFRKEGQNVTLSCEQNLNHDAMYWYRQDPGQGLRLIYYSQIVNDFQKGDIAEGYSVSREKKESFPLTVTSAQKNPTAFYLCASSVASSTDTQYFGPGTRLTVL.